Below are 29 T cell receptor beta chains sequenced from a single sample in a study of T-cell memory formation after mild COVID-19. MiXCR, applied by TCRdb to the 5' RACE reads, yields one record per CDR3 protein. Of hundreds of thousands of distinct CDR3 sequences listed, approximately 25% are singletons. Sequencing was performed on PBMCs or a T cell subset sorted from them (not recorded which). These receptors were collected from an adult woman who had mild COVID-19 (a few samples of this study predate the infection). Cell type and time point are not known.

This clonotype was counted a few times. This chain uses TRBV10-3 with TRBJ2-7; D gene uncertain. The V and J ends lost 5 bases and 2 bases respectively, with 10 bases between them. CDR1 is ENHRY and CDR2 is SYGVKD in the germline V gene. The CDR3 loop spans 13 amino acids. CDR3 sequence (DNA): TGTGCCATCAGTTTAGACCCTGCCTACGAGCAGTACTTC. It is translated as CAISLDPAYEQYF.

As to this clonotype: It may be a read error: a sequence one base away is much more abundant. The V gene is TRBV5-4, the J gene TRBJ2-3; 9 positions match TRBD2. Germline assignment: CDR1 SGHNT and CDR2 YYREEE (reference sequence). The CDR3 length is 15 residues. With V trimmed by 0 bases and J by 4 bases, 3 bases remained unmatched. The CDR3 region is CASSLGGGAPDTQYF. The CDR3 nucleotides are TGTGCCAGCAGCTTGGGCGGGGGGGCCCCAGATACGCAGTATTTT.

This clonotype was counted ten times or more. This chain joins TRBV7-9 and TRBJ2-2; D possibly corresponds to TRBD2 (6 bases). This CDR3 spans 17 amino acids. V was pared by 5 bases and J by 5 bases, with 21 bases between. The germline V gene encodes CDR1 SEHNR and CDR2 FQNEAQ (reference sequence). CDR3 sequence reads: CASSRPLRETGTGELFF. CDR3 DNA: TGTGCCAGCAGCCGACCACTTCGGGAGACTGGGACCGGGGAGCTGTTTTTT.

The chain links TRBV29-1 to TRBJ2-7, with TRBD2 identical over 7 bases. The length of the CDR3 is 13 residues. V dropped 4 bases and J dropped 2; count of bases not matched to a gene: 5. Germline assignment: CDR1 SQVTM and CDR2 ANQGSEA. The DNA for the CDR3 is TGCAGCGTTGTTGGCGGGACTACCTACGAGCAGTACTTC. It is translated as CSVVGGTTYEQYF.

In its sample, this clonotype was seen a few times. The chain recombines TRBV4-3 with TRBJ2-1, with 9 positions matching TRBD2. The CDR3 totals 16 residues. Germline CDR1 reads LGHNA; CDR2 reads YSLEER. Trimming cost V 1 base and J 8 bases; bases outside gene matches: 9. CDR3 DNA: TGCGCCAGCAGCCAAGTCACGGGACTAGCATTCTATGAGCAGTTCTTC. Translating it yields CASSQVTGLAFYEQFF.

This clonotype was counted only a few times. The rearrangement joins TRBV10-3 to TRBJ1-1; possible D gene TRBD1, 5 bases. Germline V gene lookup returns CDR1 ENHRY and CDR2 SYGVKD. The CDR3 is 12 residues long. Trimming shortened V by 4 bases and J by 8 bases, and 11 bases separated the two germline ends. The CDR3 spells CAISAGGREAFF. The DNA of the CDR3 is TGTGCCATCAGTGCGGGGGGTAGGGAAGCTTTCTTT.

This clonotype was seen repeatedly, ten times or more. The J gene is TRBJ2-2, the V gene TRBV10-2; D is tentatively TRBD1 or TRBD2 (5 bases each). Trimming pared 5 bases from V and 3 bases from J, leaving 10 bases between. Looked up from germline, CDR1 is WSHSY and CDR2 is SAAADI. The CDR3 has 14 amino acids. CDR3 sequence reads: CASSYRGDTGELFF. CDR3 sequence (DNA): TGCGCCAGCAGTTATAGGGGAGACACCGGGGAGCTGTTTTTT.

Only a few counts were recorded for this clonotype. The chain recombines TRBV5-6 with TRBJ2-5; D is perhaps TRBD2 (6 bases). Germline values: CDR1 SGHDT, CDR2 YYEEEE. The CDR3 covers 14 residues. V dropped 0 bases and J dropped 5 bases, with 11 bases sitting between them. CDR3 DNA sequence: TGTGCCAGCAGCTTGGGGGGGGTGATGGAGACCCAGTACTTC. As protein: CASSLGGVMETQYF.

V and J are TRBV4-2 and TRBJ2-3; 9 bases map to TRBD2. The J segment lost 5 bases and the V segment lost 1 base, leaving 13 bases of the junction unmatched. Germline V gives CDR1 LGHNA, CDR2 YNFKEQ. This CDR3 is built from 18 residues. The CDR3 DNA reads TGTGCCAGCAGCCAAGCTCCCTTGGCTAGCGGGAACAGAGATACGCAGTATTTT. Encoded protein: CASSQAPLASGNRDTQYF.

V and J are TRBV9 and TRBJ2-5, with D unclear. The V gene lost 3 bases and the J gene lost 2 bases, with 14 bases spanning the gap. Germline V gene sequence: CDR1 SGDLS, CDR2 YYNGEE. The CDR3 is made up of 15 amino acids. The CDR3 sequence: CASSAFKDNQETQYF. The CDR3 DNA reads as TGTGCCAGCAGCGCGTTTAAAGACAATCAAGAGACCCAGTACTTC.

Remarks on this clonotype: One end of the junction varies from germline; a read error may be responsible. V and J are TRBV7-2 and TRBJ1-2; no clear D. The CDR3 runs to 12 residues. Germline CDR1 and CDR2: SGHTA and FQGNSA. The CDR3 spells CASSLSAGRPIF. The CDR3 bases are TGTGCCAGCAGCTTATCGGCCGGCAGGCCCATCTTC.

The chain is built from TRBV5-1 and TRBJ2-7; the match to TRBD2 covers 12 bases. The V gene end was trimmed by 4 bases and the J gene end by 3 bases; junction bases not matched to a gene: 8. The CDR3 length is 16 residues. Germline lookup yields CDR1 SGHRS and CDR2 YFSETQ. For the CDR3, the DNA is TGCGCCAGCAGCGCCCGGCTAGCGGGGGGGAACTACGAGCAGTACTTC. Protein product: CASSARLAGGNYEQYF.

This clonotype was detected a few times. This chain links TRBV7-9 with TRBJ1-5; possible D gene TRBD1, 5 bases. Trimming removed 4 bases at V and 6 bases at J, with 19 bases between. The CDR3 runs 16 residues. The germline gives CDR1 SEHNR, CDR2 FQNEAQ (reference sequence). The CDR3 DNA sequence: TGTGCCAGCAGCTCCTACGAGCCGGGGCAGGGTCAGCCCCAGCATTTT. It translates to CASSSYEPGQGQPQHF.

This chain joins TRBV5-1 and TRBJ1-6, with TRBD1 as a possible D gene (6 bases). V gave up 5 bases and J gave up 10 bases, with 22 bases separating them. The CDR3 spans 16 residues. Germline loops: CDR1 SGHRS, CDR2 YFSETQ. DNA for the CDR3: TGCGCCAGCAGGGATTTTACAGGGCGAGTCGGATCACCCCTCCACTTT. The encoded protein is CASRDFTGRVGSPLHF.

The chain employs TRBV11-3 and TRBJ2-7, with D possibly TRBD1 on 7 matching bases. Per germline, CDR1 SGHNT and CDR2 YENEEA. The V and J ends lost 4 bases and 3 bases respectively, with 13 bases between them. The CDR3 runs to 14 residues. Here the CDR3 DNA reads TGTGCCAGCAGCTCGGGGGACAGCTACTACGAGCAGTACTTC. It is translated as CASSSGDSYYEQYF. Together with reference TRBV11-3 and TRBJ2-7, the CDR3 gives the full variable domain: EAGVVQSPRYKIIEKKQPVAFWCNPISGHNTLYWYLQNLGQGPELLIRYENEEAVDDSQLPKDRFSAERLKGVDSTLKIQPAELGDSAVYLCASSSGDSYYEQYFGPGTRLTVT.

This rearrangement joins TRBV7-2 to TRBJ2-2; the match to TRBD2 covers 9 bases. Germline CDR1 is SGHTA and CDR2 is FQGNSA. V lost 1 base and J lost 4; bases outside the gene matches: 7. CDR3 length equals 17 residues. The CDR3 reads CASSLDALAGTTGELFF. CDR3 in DNA: TGTGCCAGCAGCTTAGATGCGCTAGCGGGGACCACCGGGGAGCTGTTTTTT.

The rearrangement links TRBV4-2 to TRBJ1-2; D unresolved. The germline V gene has CDR1 LGHNA and CDR2 YNFKEQ. Trimming took 0 bases from V and 2 from J, leaving 7 bases between them. The CDR3 extends over 14 amino acids. CDR3 amino acids: CASSQDPVNYGYTF. In DNA form, the CDR3 reads TGTGCCAGCAGCCAAGACCCCGTAAACTATGGCTACACCTTC.

This clonotype has a handful of counts. The chain couples TRBV12-3 or TRBV12-4 to TRBJ1-2, with D perhaps matching TRBD1 (6 bases). The CDR3 spans 11 residues. Trimming pared 6 bases from V and 8 bases from J, leaving 10 bases between. CDR3 sequence reads: CASRWTAGYTF. The CDR3 DNA reads TGTGCCAGCAGGTGGACAGCCGGCTACACCTTC.

This clonotype appeared a few times. This sequence joins TRBV7-2 and TRBJ2-2; 9 bases are a match to TRBD2. Trimming removed 1 base from V and 5 bases from J; junction bases left unmatched: 8. Germline V gene sequence: CDR1 SGHTA, CDR2 FQGNSA. The CDR3 totals 17 residues. The CDR3 loop is CASSLGGSGRVTGELFF. The CDR3 DNA reads TGTGCCAGCAGCTTAGGCGGTAGCGGGAGAGTAACCGGGGAGCTGTTTTTT.

The chain has TRBV29-1 and TRBJ2-1; 8 positions agree with TRBD2. With V trimmed by 7 bases and J by 7 bases, 9 bases remained unmatched. This CDR3 comprises 13 residues. Germline loops: CDR1 SQVTM, CDR2 ANQGSEA. The CDR3 DNA follows: TGCAGCGGAGGGACTAGGAGTGGGAATGAGCAGTTCTTC. Its translation: CSGGTRSGNEQFF.

This clonotype has more than one count but fewer than ten. This rearrangement joins TRBV7-2 to TRBJ2-1; TRBD1 or TRBD2 may be the D gene (5 bases each). Germline V CDR1 and CDR2: SGHTA, FQGNSA. The germline V and J ends were trimmed by 1 base and 4 bases, with 14 bases remaining between them. The CDR3 sequence is 16 residues long. CDR3 region: CASSLGVLGVYNEQFF. The CDR3 DNA sequence: TGTGCCAGCAGCTTAGGGGTTCTGGGGGTGTACAATGAGCAGTTCTTC.

The rearrangement uses TRBV4-1 and TRBJ2-7; 9 bases fit TRBD2. The CDR3 loop spans 16 amino acids. V dropped 3 bases and J dropped 3; count of bases not matched to a gene: 9. Germline values: CDR1 MGHRA, CDR2 YSYEKL. Here the CDR3 reads CASSHGRSGGDYEQYF. Written as DNA, the CDR3 is TGCGCCAGCAGCCATGGCCGTAGCGGGGGTGACTACGAGCAGTACTTC.

J is TRBJ2-2 and V is TRBV5-1, with 8 bases fitting TRBD2. CDR1 is SGHRS, CDR2 YFSETQ, per germline. The CDR3 sequence is 15 residues long. The ends lost 0 bases at V and 4 bases at J; junction bases unmatched: 2. For the CDR3, the DNA is TGCGCCAGCAGCTTGGTAGCGGGGTCCACCGGGGAGCTGTTTTTT. Translated, it gives CASSLVAGSTGELFF.

The V gene is TRBV20-1, the J gene TRBJ1-2; D might be TRBD1 (6 bases). The germline V gene encodes CDR1 DFQATT and CDR2 SNEGSKA (reference sequence). The V end lost 3 bases, the J end lost 4 bases, and 12 bases lay between the germline ends. This CDR3 spans 13 amino acids. The CDR3 protein is CSASVQQGYGYTF. CDR3 DNA sequence: TGCAGTGCTAGCGTTCAACAGGGCTATGGCTACACCTTC.

V usage is TRBV6-7 and J usage is TRBJ1-1; TRBD1 might be the D (6 bases). TRBV6-7 is annotated as an ORF whose role is uncertain. The CDR3 is 21 residues long. V lost 2 bases to trimming and J lost 0 bases, with 28 bases between them. The CDR3 sequence: CASSYPEDPVKPGHMNTEAFF. CDR3 nucleotides: TGTGCCAGCAGTTACCCTGAGGACCCGGTCAAGCCGGGACATATGAACACTGAAGCTTTCTTT.

This clonotype was observed a handful of times. The J gene is TRBJ2-5, the V gene TRBV7-9, with a possible D match to TRBD2 (5 bases). V lost 8 bases and J lost 7, with 14 bases in between. Germline values: CDR1 SEHNR, CDR2 FQNEAQ (reference sequence). This CDR3 spans 12 amino acids. CDR3 amino acids: CASGAQGGTQYF. CDR3 DNA: TGTGCCAGCGGCGCCCAAGGAGGGACCCAGTACTTC.

J is TRBJ2-1 and V is TRBV5-1, with 8 bases identical to TRBD2. Germline CDR1 is SGHRS and CDR2 is YFSETQ. This CDR3 has 16 residues. With V trimmed by 4 bases and J by 7 bases, 13 bases remained unmatched. Here the CDR3 DNA reads TGCGCCAGCAGCCCTACCTCGGGTTCGGGGGGGAATGAGCAGTTCTTC. Translation gives CASSPTSGSGGNEQFF.

As DNA, the CDR3 is TGTGCCAGCAGCGGAAGTGGGCTCTCCTACGAGCAGTACTTC. Translation: CASSGSGLSYEQYF. The V and J genes are TRBV9 and TRBJ2-7; the D is unclear. The V and J ends lost 3 bases and 0 bases respectively, with 10 bases between them. Germline CDR1 SGDLS, CDR2 YYNGEE. The CDR3 is made up of 14 amino acids.

This clonotype was seen a few times. The V gene is TRBV12-3 or TRBV12-4, the J gene TRBJ2-2, with 7 nucleotides matching TRBD2. The V segment lost 7 bases and the J segment 3 bases; nucleotides outside the gene matches: 5. The CDR3 extends over 14 amino acids. In DNA form, the CDR3 reads TGTGCCAGCACACGGGGGGTTTACACCGGGGAGCTGTTTTTT. The encoded protein is CASTRGVYTGELFF.